These 4 T cell receptor beta chains were all obtained from the same sample, sequenced in a study of T cell responses to AZD1222 COVID-19 vaccine. The assay was immunoSEQ multiplex PCR, and TCRdb's table has in-frame clones only and misses some. The table shows 160,000 or so clones, with about nine tenths occurring only once. The source material was peripheral blood, sampled 28 days after the second AZD1222 dose. Source of these receptors: an adult who received the AZD1222 COVID-19 vaccine.

With respect to this clone: This sample also contains other DNA sequences that code for the same CDR3. J is TRBJ2-5 and V is TRBV5-1; a possible D gene is TRBD1 (6 bases). The CDR3 runs to 13 residues. Per germline, CDR1 SGHRS and CDR2 YFSETQ. Trimming pared 0 bases from V and 4 bases from J, leaving 7 bases between. The CDR3 coding sequence is TGCGCCAGCAGCTTGGACAGGGTAGAGACCCAGTACTTC. Protein: CASSLDRVETQYF.

The gene calls are TRBV10-3 and TRBJ2-2; 11 nucleotides match TRBD2. The trim removed 6 bases at V and 4 bases at J, leaving 1 base unmatched. The CDR3 totals 14 residues. Germline lookup yields CDR1 ENHRY and CDR2 SYGVKD. In DNA form, the CDR3 reads TGTGCCATCAGAGGACTAGCGGGCACCGGGGAGCTGTTTTTT. Its translation is CAIRGLAGTGELFF.

The chain's CDR3 is CASSYSAGNSGNTIYF. As DNA, the CDR3 is TGTGCCAGCAGTTACAGTGCCGGAAACTCTGGAAACACCATATATTTT. The V gene is TRBV6-5, the J gene TRBJ1-3; the D is unclear. V was trimmed by 2 bases and J by 0 bases, leaving 11 bases between them. From germline, CDR1 is MNHEY and CDR2 SVGAGI. The CDR3 has 16 residues.

This clone was seen a handful of times. This sequence joins TRBV7-2 and TRBJ2-7; unclear D gene. The germline V gene has CDR1 SGHTA and CDR2 FQGNSA. This CDR3 has 14 residues. V dropped 5 bases and J dropped 0 bases, with 11 bases sitting between them. The CDR3 nucleotides read TGTGCCAGCAGCCCCCGGCAAGGCTCCTACGAGCAGTACTTC. The encoded protein is CASSPRQGSYEQYF.